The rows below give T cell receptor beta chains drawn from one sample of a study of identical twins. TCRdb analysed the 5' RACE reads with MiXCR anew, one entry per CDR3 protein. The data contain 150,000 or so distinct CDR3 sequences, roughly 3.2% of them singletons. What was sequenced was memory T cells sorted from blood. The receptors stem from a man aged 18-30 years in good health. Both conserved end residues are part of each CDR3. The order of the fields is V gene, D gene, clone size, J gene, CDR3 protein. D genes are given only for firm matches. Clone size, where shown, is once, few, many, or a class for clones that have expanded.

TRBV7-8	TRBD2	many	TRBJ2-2	CASSLLGLAETGELFF
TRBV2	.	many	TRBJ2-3	CAIAGQRFTDTQYF
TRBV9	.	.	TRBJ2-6	CASSVLTSGANVLTF
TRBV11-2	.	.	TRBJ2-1	CASSSVGGRSYNEQFF
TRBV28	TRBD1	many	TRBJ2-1	CASSSQDRKEQFF
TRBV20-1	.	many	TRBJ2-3	CSASRSTDTQYF
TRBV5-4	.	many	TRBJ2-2	CASSLEGDGELFF
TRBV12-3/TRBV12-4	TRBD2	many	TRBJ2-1	CASRRGLEQFF
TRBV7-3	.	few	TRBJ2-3	CASSLGITTDTQYF
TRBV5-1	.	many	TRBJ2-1	CASTLRGGASIYNEQFF
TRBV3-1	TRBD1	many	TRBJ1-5	CASSGTGKQPQHF